A single sample gave rise to the 20 T cell receptor beta chains below, sequenced in a study of blood T cell repertoires in COVID-19. Libraries were prepared by immunoSEQ multiplex PCR; TCRdb keeps only in-frame clonotypes and omits some of them. This table holds tens of thousands of clones, 75% to 85% found once. Sequencing was carried out using peripheral blood. These receptors were obtained from a human donor in a cohort sampled during active COVID-19.

The chain is built from TRBV11-3 and TRBJ2-5; 7 bases align to TRBD2. Germline V gives CDR1 SGHNT, CDR2 YENEEA. The V and J ends lost 2 bases and 1 base, in that order; junction bases with no gene match: 7. The CDR3 loop spans 16 amino acids. The CDR3 loop reads CASSLRGGGSQETQYF. In nucleotides, the CDR3 is TGTGCCAGCAGCTTAAGGGGTGGCGGGAGCCAAGAGACCCAGTACTTC.

This rearrangement joins TRBV6-1 to TRBJ2-3, with 10 nucleotides matching TRBD2. Per the germline V gene, CDR1 is MNHNS and CDR2 is SASEGT. The CDR3 spans 16 residues. Trimming cost V 4 bases and J 1 base; bases outside gene matches: 5. CDR3 nucleotides: TGTGCCAGCAGTGGGACTAGCGGAGGGGGCACAGATACGCAGTATTTT. Its translation is CASSGTSGGGTDTQYF.

In this sample, this clone turned up a few times. The CDR3 protein is CAWSDNIASPLHF. The DNA of the CDR3 is TGTGCCTGGAGTGACAACATTGCCTCACCCCTCCACTTT. The chain employs TRBV30 and TRBJ1-6, with unresolved D. V dropped 1 base and J dropped 10 bases, with 11 bases sitting between them. CDR3 length equals 13 residues. The germline CDR1 and CDR2 sequences are GTSNPN and SVGIG (reference sequence).

This sequence joins TRBV6-5 and TRBJ2-5, with 9 bases matching TRBD2. The CDR3 has 15 amino acids. The J segment lost 5 bases and the V segment lost 9 bases, leaving 13 bases of the junction unmatched. Looked up from germline, CDR1 is MNHEY and CDR2 is SVGAGI. The CDR3 protein is CASLVTSGAGETQYF. The DNA for the CDR3 is TGTGCCAGTTTGGTGACTAGCGGAGCCGGGGAGACCCAGTACTTC.

V and J are TRBV19 and TRBJ2-6; the match to TRBD1 covers 10 bases. Germline-derived CDR1 and CDR2 are LNHDA and SQIVND (reference sequence). V shed 5 bases and J 1 base; nucleotides not matched to a gene: 2. The CDR3 is 16 residues long. CDR3 nucleotide sequence: TGTGCCAGTAGTGACAGGGGGCGGTCTGGGGCCAACGTCCTGACTTTC. Translation gives CASSDRGRSGANVLTF.

CDR3 amino acids: CASSRAGDSYNEQFF. The CDR3 region has the DNA TGTGCCAGCAGCCGAGCGGGGGACTCCTACAATGAGCAGTTCTTC. The chain carries TRBV7-3 and TRBJ2-1; 8 positions match TRBD2. V gave up 5 bases and J gave up 0 bases; unmatched junction bases: 3. The CDR3 contains 15 residues. Germline CDR1 SGHTA, CDR2 FQGTGA.

The chain recombines TRBV19 with TRBJ2-2, with 11 positions matching TRBD1. The germline CDR1 and CDR2 sequences are LNHDA and SQIVND (reference sequence). V was pared by 8 bases and J by 3 bases, with 8 bases of the junction left unmatched. The CDR3 is made up of 16 amino acids. As DNA, the CDR3 is TGTGCCAGTCAACGCCCGGGACAGGGGGACACCGGGGAGCTGTTTTTT. Translated: CASQRPGQGDTGELFF. The full variable domain, completed using reference TRBV19 and TRBJ2-2, is DGGITQSPKYLFRKEGQNVTLSCEQNLNHDAMYWYRQDPGQGLRLIYYSQIVNDFQKGDIAEGYSVSREKKESFPLTVTSAQKNPTAFYLCASQRPGQGDTGELFFGEGSRLTVL.

This chain connects TRBV6-1 to TRBJ1-5; TRBD1 is a possible D gene (6 bases). V was shortened by 0 bases and J by 6 bases, with 9 bases between the two germline ends. The CDR3 length is 14 residues. Per the germline V gene, CDR1 is MNHNS and CDR2 is SASEGT. The CDR3 nucleotides are TGTGCCAGCAGTGAAGCGGGGGGGGCTCAGCCCCAGCATTTT. This translates into CASSEAGGAQPQHF.

The rearrangement uses TRBV10-2 and TRBJ2-1; 9 nucleotides agree with TRBD2. The germline gives CDR1 WSHSY, CDR2 SAAADI. The CDR3 has 14 residues. V dropped 4 bases and J dropped 4; count of bases not matched to a gene: 2. The CDR3 sequence: CASSASGIYNEQFF. As DNA, the CDR3 is TGCGCCAGCAGTGCTAGCGGGATTTACAATGAGCAGTTCTTC.

This chain links TRBV7-2 with TRBJ2-5; 10 bases are a match to TRBD1. The CDR3 has 16 residues. From germline, CDR1 is SGHTA and CDR2 FQGNSA. V gave up 5 bases and J gave up 5 bases; unmatched junction bases: 11. The CDR3 coding sequence is TGTGCCAGCAGCCCTTCCCAGGGACAGGGGTGGGAGACCCAGTACTTC. Protein: CASSPSQGQGWETQYF.

The chain has TRBV7-2 and TRBJ2-1; perhaps TRBD1 as D (5 bases). Germline V gene sequence: CDR1 SGHTA, CDR2 FQGNSA. The V end lost 4 bases, the J end lost 1 base, and 11 bases lay between the germline ends. This CDR3 is 15 amino acids long. This chain's CDR3 is CASSYEGASYNEQFF. The CDR3 DNA reads TGTGCCAGCAGCTATGAAGGGGCATCCTACAATGAGCAGTTCTTC.

The V and J genes are TRBV7-8 and TRBJ2-3; D is unresolved. The CDR3 sequence is 12 residues long. Germline values: CDR1 SGHVS, CDR2 FQNEAQ. With 5 bases removed from V and 5 bases from J, the gap between germline ends came to 8 bases. The CDR3 sequence: CASSPNGDTQYF. The CDR3 nucleotides read TGTGCCAGCAGCCCGAACGGAGATACGCAGTATTTT.

The rearrangement joins TRBV7-9 to TRBJ1-4; 9 bases are shared with TRBD1. CDR1 and CDR2 (germline): SEHNR, FQNEAQ (reference sequence). The CDR3 length is 16 residues. V shed 5 bases and J 8 bases; nucleotides not matched to a gene: 12. The CDR3 nucleotides read TGTGCCAGCAGCCCTCCGCGGGGACAGGGAGAGGAAAAACTGTTTTTT. This translates into CASSPPRGQGEEKLFF.

This chain uses TRBV28 with TRBJ2-7, with 7 bases identical to TRBD2. This CDR3 spans 13 amino acids. Trimming cost V 10 bases and J 2 bases; bases outside gene matches: 8. CDR1 is MDHEN, CDR2 SYDVKM, per germline. The CDR3 DNA reads as TGTGCCACATCTTCCGGGGGGACCTACGAGCAGTACTTC. Its protein product is CATSSGGTYEQYF. Supplemented by reference TRBV28 and TRBJ2-7, the full variable domain reads DVKVTQSSRYLVKRTGEKVFLECVQDMDHENMFWYRQDPGLGLRLIYFSYDVKMKEKGDIPEGYSVSREKKERFSLILESASTNQTSMYLCATSSGGTYEQYFGPGTRLTVT.

The chain uses TRBV11-3 and TRBJ1-3, with 7 nucleotides matching TRBD1. Losses at the gene ends were 0 bases for V and 4 bases for J; bases not matched to a gene: 6. Per the germline V gene, CDR1 is SGHNT and CDR2 is YENEEA. The CDR3 is 16 amino acids. The CDR3 sequence is CASSLDSQGFGNTIYF. CDR3 nucleotide sequence: TGTGCCAGCAGCTTAGATTCACAGGGGTTCGGAAACACCATATATTTT.

J is TRBJ2-1 and V is TRBV4-3; no reliable D call. Germline CDR1 reads LGHNA; CDR2 reads YSLEER. Trimming took 0 bases from V and 0 from J, leaving 12 bases between them. The CDR3 is 17 amino acids. The CDR3 DNA follows: TGCGCCAGCAGCCAAGAACCGACTGAACACTCCTACAATGAGCAGTTCTTC. It encodes CASSQEPTEHSYNEQFF.

The V call is TRBV7-6, the J call TRBJ1-2; no clear D gene. V was clipped by 3 bases and J by 0 bases, with 11 bases between them. The germline gives CDR1 SGHVS, CDR2 FNYEAQ. The CDR3 extends over 15 amino acids. The DNA of the CDR3 is TGTGCCAGCAGCTTGGTAAGTTGCGCTAACTATGGCTACACCTTC. Its translation is CASSLVSCANYGYTF.

This clone occurred once. The genes are TRBV6-6 and TRBJ1-2; D is ambiguous. From germline, CDR1 is MNHNY and CDR2 SVGAGI (reference sequence). The CDR3 has 14 amino acids. V was clipped by 0 bases and J by 4 bases, with 9 bases between them. The CDR3 loop is CASSYSGELYGYTF. The CDR3 DNA is TGTGCCAGCAGTTACTCCGGGGAGCTCTATGGCTACACCTTC.

The chain links TRBV6-5 to TRBJ1-2; D call uncertain. With 6 bases removed from V and 3 bases from J, the gap between germline ends came to 5 bases. The CDR3 loop spans 11 amino acids. Germline V lookup: CDR1 MNHEY, CDR2 SVGAGI. The CDR3 DNA reads as TGTGCCAGCAGCGTAGACTATGGCTACACCTTC. It yields the protein CASSVDYGYTF.

The chain has TRBV6-2 or TRBV6-3 and TRBJ2-7; 9 bases line up with TRBD2. Trimming at V came to 5 bases and at J to 0 bases, leaving 14 bases not matched to a gene. Germline loops: CDR1 MNHEY, CDR2 SVGEGT. The CDR3 spans 18 residues. The CDR3 DNA follows: TGTGCCAGCAGTCCGGCTAGCGGGAATCGAGGCCCCTCCTACGAGCAGTACTTC. Translation gives CASSPASGNRGPSYEQYF.